One and the same sample provided the 6 T cell receptor beta chains below, sequenced in a study of blood T cell repertoires in COVID-19. Repertoires were generated with immunoSEQ multiplex PCR, while TCRdb's copy carries only in-frame clones and drops some. The repertoire consists of fewer than 350,000 clones, with about 91% occurring once and the leading ten covering around a tenth. The sample consisted of PBMCs or T cells enriched from blood (not recorded which). Receptor source: a woman aged 40 to 55 who had recovered from COVID-19.

This clone occurred a few times. This chain joins TRBV11-2 and TRBJ2-5; 9 bases fit TRBD1. CDR3 size: 14 residues. The germline gives CDR1 SGHAT, CDR2 FQNNGV. Unmatched junction bases numbered 5, after V lost 5 bases and J lost 4 bases. Here the CDR3 reads CASSQNRGPETQYF. CDR3 in DNA: TGTGCCAGCAGCCAAAACAGGGGGCCAGAGACCCAGTACTTC.

The chain employs TRBV7-2 and TRBJ1-2, with D possibly TRBD1 on 6 matching bases. V lost 5 bases to trimming and J lost 4 bases, with 20 bases between them. CDR3 length equals 16 residues. The germline V gene has CDR1 SGHTA and CDR2 FQGNSA. The CDR3 region has the DNA TGTGCCAGCAGCCCATACGTGGGGGCCAATTCCTATGGCTACACCTTC. Its protein product is CASSPYVGANSYGYTF.

V gene TRBV18 combines with J gene TRBJ2-7, with a weak D call TRBD2 (5 bases). Trimming shortened V by 3 bases and J by 3 bases, and 12 bases separated the two germline ends. The CDR3 extends over 14 amino acids. Looked up from germline, CDR1 is KGHSH and CDR2 is LQKENI. CDR3 amino acids: CASSPGLTYYEQYF. As DNA, the CDR3 is TGTGCCAGCTCACCCGGACTTACATACTACGAGCAGTACTTC.

This chain links TRBV11-3 with TRBJ2-7; a weak D match, TRBD1 (6 bases). V lost 1 base and J lost 6, with 10 bases in between. The germline V gene has CDR1 SGHNT and CDR2 YENEEA. This CDR3 has 13 amino acids. CDR3 protein: CASSLGRGREQYF. The CDR3 DNA reads TGTGCCAGCAGCTTAGGCAGGGGCCGCGAGCAGTACTTC.

The chain employs TRBV6-2 or TRBV6-3 and TRBJ1-1; tentative D call: TRBD1 (6 bases). Trimming shortened V by 4 bases and J by 4 bases, and 16 bases separated the two germline ends. The length of the CDR3 is 15 residues. Per the germline V gene, CDR1 is MNHEY and CDR2 is SVGEGT. The CDR3 reads CASSSYGTRFTEAFF. The CDR3 nucleotides read TGTGCCAGCAGTTCCTACGGGACACGGTTCACTGAAGCTTTCTTT.

This clone was seen only once. The DNA for the CDR3 is TGTGCCAGCAGCTTAGGTTCAGTCATCAATGAGCAGTTCTTC. Residues: CASSLGSVINEQFF. V usage is TRBV7-9 and J usage is TRBJ2-1, with D unresolved. Germline V gene lookup returns CDR1 SEHNR and CDR2 FQNEAQ (reference sequence). V was pared by 1 base and J by 6 bases, with 10 bases between. The CDR3 contains 14 residues. The full variable domain, with the rest looked up from reference TRBV7-9 and TRBJ2-1, is DTGVSQNPRHKITKRGQNVTFRCDPISEHNRLYWYRQTLGQGPEFLTYFQNEAQLEKSRLLSDRFSAERPKGSFSTLEIQRTEQGDSAMYLCASSLGSVINEQFFGPGTRLTVL.